This TCR beta chain was recovered during a study of T cell responses to AZD1222 COVID-19 vaccine. The wider study: Second doses were pooled across both intervals (about 4 or about 12 weeks). Whole-study findings and limits: It should be noted that donors were predominantly white British and more often female, and clonal diversity was possibly underestimated. Reports say nearly half of spike-specific TCRs go after unmutated variant regions. Two AZD1222 doses significantly raised spike-specific TCR breadth and depth over controls.

Comment on this clone: As yet, its antigen is unknown.

There are 14 residues in the CDR3. V lost 2 bases and J 3 bases, leaving 12 bases between the germline ends. Germline V gives CDR1 SGHDT, CDR2 YYEEEE. Profiled with immunoSEQ multiplex PCR; TCRdb holds only in-frame clones, not every one. The sample has 160,000 or so clones, less than 95% seen once. The specimen was peripheral blood, collected on day 0 of AZD1222 vaccination. This clonotype was sampled from an adult in good health. The chain is built from TRBV5-6 and TRBJ2-7; TRBD1 or TRBD2 may be the D gene (5 bases each). The CDR3 DNA follows: TGTGCCAGCAGCTTACACGGGACGATCTACGAGCAGTACTTC. Translated, it gives CASSLHGTIYEQYF. Supplemented by reference TRBV5-6 and TRBJ2-7, the full variable domain reads DAGVTQSPTHLIKTRGQQVTLRCSPKSGHDTVSWYQQALGQGPQFIFQYYEEEERQRGNFPDRFSGHQFPNYSSELNVNALLLGDSALYLCASSLHGTIYEQYFGPGTRLTVT.